The rows below give T cell receptor beta chains drawn from one sample of a study of blood T cell repertoires in COVID-19. The data were produced by immunoSEQ multiplex PCR, yet TCRdb's version contains in-frame clones alone and is incomplete. The sample carries some 330,000 clones, approximately 90% recorded once. The material sequenced was PBMCs or T cells enriched from blood (not recorded which). Receptors originate from a man aged 25-45 years who had recovered from COVID-19. Both conserved end residues are trimmed from each CDR3. Clone size is shown for a subset of rows, as once, few, many or a class of expanded clone.

TRBJ2-1	.	TRBV19	ASSVGQVAWYNEQF
TRBJ1-5	.	TRBV30	AWSDRGPNQPQH
TRBJ1-2	.	TRBV25-1	ASSDNGYEGTYGYT
TRBJ2-5	.	TRBV7-9	ASSLGGSQETQY
TRBJ1-5	.	TRBV6-2/TRBV6-3	ASSPGQGGQPQH
TRBJ2-7	.	TRBV7-2	ASSDRGLAGVRSYEQY
TRBJ2-1	.	TRBV28	ASSLRTSGRSGSYNEQF
TRBJ2-1	.	TRBV10-2	ASSGVSYETPGYNNEQF
TRBJ1-2	.	TRBV7-2	ASSLDGTAYGYT
TRBJ2-7	.	TRBV7-8	ASSSTVLAASYEQY
TRBJ1-4	.	TRBV5-1	ASSLVAGRATNEKLF
TRBJ1-2	.	TRBV3-1/TRBV3-2	ASSRGLDTANYGYT
TRBJ1-1	.	TRBV19	ASSIGPGLNTEAF
TRBJ1-2	.	TRBV28	ASSLDRARYT
TRBJ2-7	.	TRBV7-2	ASRNSGGASPIFIQQY
TRBJ1-3	.	TRBV19	ASSPQPGEGNTIY
TRBJ2-4	.	TRBV5-6	ASSLPSTYIQY
TRBJ2-7	.	TRBV19	ASSIGWDRWTSGSSYEQY
TRBJ1-6	.	TRBV28	ASVPRRGSGSPLH
TRBJ1-1	.	TRBV4-1	ASSQAGALGTEAF
TRBJ1-6	.	TRBV4-2	ASTRDTDNSPLH
TRBJ2-6	once	TRBV14	ASSRERSSGNSGANVLT
TRBJ2-3	.	TRBV6-6	ASSRPHGTRLSSGTDTQY
TRBJ1-2	.	TRBV6-5	ASSFRDRGPRGYT
TRBJ1-5	.	TRBV19	ASTPKGGQGLWQPQH
TRBJ2-7	once	TRBV30	AWSSNRALIYEQY
TRBJ1-1	few	TRBV3-1/TRBV3-2	ASSPPSSTEAF
TRBJ1-5	once	TRBV19	ASSIFGTGSQPQH